This TCR beta chain was documented in a study of beta chain features in type 1 diabetes (dated by TCRdb to the late 2010s). Turning to the overall study: No differences in mean age, gender distribution, total cell number or subset yield were found between patients and healthy donors. In the study, recently diagnosed type 1 diabetes patients and matched healthy donors were compared on the TCRB repertoires of their sorted circulating CD4+ T cell subsets. Across all samples, around 100 million sorted cells were examined, and cell number per subset correlated strongly with RNA yield. Naive and central memory subsets were obtained from all 28 donors, but regulatory and stem cell-like memory subsets were isolated from only 8 patients and roughly 8 healthy donors.

There are a few counts of this clone. Which antigen it targets is not known. Base qualities are not provided; no much larger clone lies one nucleotide away. On the study overall, not on this receptor specifically: Type 1 diabetes patients showed a moderate but significant shortening of TCRB CDR3 length in all four CD4+ subsets. Only small numbers of individuals were included in the HLA sub-analyses, which left unresolved whether HLA type had any influence on TCRB rearrangement. Naive, central memory and regulatory TCRB repertoires appeared to be more similar among patients than among healthy donors. Fewer insertions and more nucleotide deletions at VDJ recombination sites were observed in patients with type 1 diabetes, implying thymic rearrangement abnormalities. Shorter templates might be favored by PCR, yet because patient and control samples were amplified and corrected together, any such skew would affect both groups equally. Sequencing cDNA rather than genomic DNA could over-represent highly expressing activated cells, although activation and CD3 levels did not differ between groups.

The entire isolated RNA was reverse transcribed using the High Capacity cDNA Reverse Transcription Kit, and thus expressed TCRB transcripts were sequenced. Deep immunoSEQ sequencing was applied to naive, central memory and regulatory T cell samples, giving an average of about 3.8 million total reads per sample. After sorted cells were lysed in RLT buffer, RNA was extracted with DNase-treated RNeasy Micro or Mini kits, with the choice depending on cell number. Each cell subset was processed separately to prevent cross-contamination, with patient and healthy donor samples processed together. The immunoSEQ multiplex PCR was used to amplify TCRB sequences from cDNA, yielding 87-bp fragments that span the CDR3 region. Sequencing of the amplicons was done on the Illumina HiSeq platform. The published analysis was carried out like this. Synthetic template baselines were used to correct PCR bias computationally, reads within Hamming distance 2 were collapsed together, and singletons that could not be merged were discarded. By aligning reads against IMGT, V, D and J genes, CDR3 length, and insertions or deletions at six rearrangement sites were assigned. Within each subset, clonotype counts were normalized to sorted cell number, and only after that were true diversity and Gini coefficients computed with the tcR R package. The overlap coefficient, calculated on TCRB nucleotide sequences, was used to quantify repertoire sharing. Out-of-frame TCRB sequences from naive cells were analyzed as a proxy for the pre-selection repertoire. TCRdb provides this immuneACCESS table in a form limited to in-frame rearrangements. Some clones are lacking; in checked studies, under half of them reflect an unresolved V gene, and why the rest are absent is not known. The V and J calls and the clone size are those of that table, but D and trimming were determined from the DNA. The sample data list hundreds of thousands of clones, and about 12% of these were observed just once. The ten largest clones capture roughly 0.017% of the sample.

A single peripheral blood draw of 90 to 150 mL on average was collected from each donor into heparinised tubes. A BD FACSAria II and a panel including CD45RO, CCR7, CD25, CD127, CD95 and CD27 were used to sort naive, central memory, regulatory and stem cell-like memory CD4+ T cells. Every sorted population had a purity above 95%. PBMCs were separated immediately by Lymphoprep density gradient centrifugation and were stained directly, without being cultured. To minimize batch effects, samples were stained and sorted in pairs, one healthy donor with one patient per experiment. There are 17 amino acids in the CDR3, from cysteine to phenylalanine inclusive. Here the CDR3 DNA is all that survives: 51 bases in frame from base 1. V lost 6 bases and J lost 7 bases, and the count of bases not matched to a germline gene is 12. Reading the germline V gene gives CDR1 KGHSH and CDR2 LQKENI.

The sequence was collected from a man aged 18-30 years in good health. Here the chain combines TRBV18 and TRBJ2-1; the central 13 bases match TRBD2. Sequencing was performed on naive CD4+ T cells from blood. The sample's cell subset or site, from its label and the paper: true naive CD4+ T cells. The CDR3 loop reads CASSGGTSGIGANEQFF. In nucleotide form, the sequence is TGTGCCAGCTCGGGCGGGACTAGCGGGATTGGAGCGAATGAGCAGTTCTTC. Joined to the reference TRBV18 and TRBJ2-1 proteins, this CDR3 gives the full variable domain: NAGVMQNPRHLVRRRGQEARLRCSPMKGHSHVYWYRQLPEEGLKFMVYLQKENIIDESGMPKERFSAEFPKEGPSILRIQQVVRGDSAAYFCASSGGTSGIGANEQFFGPGTRLTVL.